The 6 T cell receptor beta chains reported below all come from one sample, sequenced in a study of CD8+CD57+ T cells in acquired aplastic anemia. Genomic DNA acted as the template from which TCR beta VDJ combination and CDR3 sequence profiling were carried out. TCRdb redid the calling of the reads with MiXCR, one entry per CDR3 protein. This table holds about 150,000 distinct CDR3 sequences, about 48% found once. Patients who underwent sequencing had shown CD8+CD57+ cell expansion by flow cytometry. Sequencing input: sorted CD4+, CD8+, or CD8+CD57+ T cells (not recorded which) from PBMCs. The receptor set was obtained from a human donor with aplastic anemia.

This clonotype showed up just once. The V gene is TRBV2, the J gene TRBJ2-1; the D is unclear. Trimming pared 5 bases from V and 3 bases from J, leaving 11 bases between. Germline V gene data show CDR1 as SNHLY and CDR2 as FYNNEI. This CDR3 contains 14 residues. DNA for the CDR3: TGTGCCAGCAGTTCGGCGGATGACTACAATGAGCAGTTCTTC. Protein product: CASSSADDYNEQFF.

This clonotype was observed at least ten times. This rearrangement joins TRBV12-3 or TRBV12-4 to TRBJ2-1; D possibly corresponds to TRBD1 (5 bases). Trimming left V 3 bases short and J 10 bases short, with 19 bases between. The CDR3 sequence is 15 residues long. CDR3 sequence: CASSFKRGRSDEQFF. In DNA, the CDR3 is TGTGCCAGCAGTTTTAAAAGGGGCCGCAGCGACGAGCAGTTCTTC.

Concerning this clonotype itself: One base away lies a much larger clone, so this may be a sequencing read error. This sequence joins TRBV11-2 and TRBJ2-2, with D unclear. V shed 10 bases and J shed 3 bases, with 15 bases lying between them. The CDR3 runs to 14 residues. Germline CDR1 is SGHAT and CDR2 is FQNNGV. CDR3 protein: CATDSHCHTGELFF. CDR3 sequence (DNA): TGTGCCACCGACTCCCACTGCCACACCGGGGAGCTGTTTTTT.

The chain has TRBV7-9 and TRBJ2-1; D is unresolved. V lost 5 bases to trimming and J lost 10 bases, with 12 bases between them. The CDR3 loop spans 12 amino acids. Germline V gives CDR1 SEHNR, CDR2 FQNEAQ (reference sequence). The CDR3 spells CASSQKGWEQFF. In DNA form, the CDR3 reads TGTGCCAGCAGCCAAAAAGGATGGGAGCAGTTCTTC.

The rearrangement links TRBV24-1 to TRBJ2-1; D remains ambiguous. Germline V lookup: CDR1 KGHDR, CDR2 SFDVKD. CDR3 length: 16 amino acids. Trimming stripped 1 base from V and 4 bases from J, with 13 bases between. The chain's CDR3 is CATSDFGGSTYNEQFF. CDR3 coding DNA: TGTGCCACCAGTGATTTTGGCGGTAGTACTTACAATGAGCAGTTCTTC.

This clonotype was detected only a few times. Lacking the conserved final phenylalanine or tryptophan, this CDR3 likely reflects a read error. V gene TRBV7-9 combines with J gene TRBJ2-7, with 7 bases identical to TRBD1. Trimming at V came to 0 bases and at J to 4 bases, leaving 3 bases not matched to a gene. This CDR3 contains 14 residues. The germline gives CDR1 SEHNR, CDR2 FQNEAQ (reference sequence). Written as DNA, the CDR3 is TGTGCCAGCAGCTTAGCAGACAGGGCGTACGAGCAGTACCTC. Translation: CASSLADRAYEQYL.